The 9 T cell receptor beta chains below come from one sample, sequenced in a study of cytomegalovirus exposure and HLA in healthy donors. Use of 60 Vbeta and 13 Jbeta primers characterized the PCR. Only in-frame clones appear in the TCRdb table, and some are missing; sequencing was by immunoSEQ multiplex PCR. The sample records 150,000 to 200,000 clones, 83% being singletons. The sequenced sample consisted of PBMCs. The origin of the receptors is a man in his fifties or sixties in good health and CMV-seronegative.

This sequence joins TRBV29-1 and TRBJ2-1, with D possibly being TRBD2 (5 bases). CDR3 size: 12 residues. Germline V gene sequence: CDR1 SQVTM, CDR2 ANQGSEA. The V and J ends lost 1 base and 6 bases respectively, with 7 bases between them. CDR3 DNA sequence: TGCAGCGTTGAAGGAGGGATCAATGAGCAGTTCTTC. The encoded protein is CSVEGGINEQFF.

The CDR3 sequence: CASLDRGDEKLFF. In nucleotides, the CDR3 is TGTGCCAGTCTAGACAGGGGTGATGAAAAACTGTTTTTT. The chain joins TRBV19 to TRBJ1-4; 8 bases align to TRBD1. CDR1 is LNHDA and CDR2 is SQIVND in the germline V gene (reference sequence). The CDR3 covers 13 residues. Germline trimming cut 8 bases from V and 6 bases from J; bases unmatched to any gene: 5.

The rearrangement joins TRBV5-1 to TRBJ2-1, with 13 bases fitting TRBD2. The junction had 3 bases not matched to a gene; V was cut back by 1 base and J by 5 bases. The V gene's germline CDR1 is SGHRS and CDR2 YFSETQ. This CDR3 has 16 amino acids. CDR3: CASSLTGTSGNNEQFF. The CDR3 DNA reads TGCGCCAGCAGCTTGACCGGGACTAGCGGGAACAATGAGCAGTTCTTC.

The chain recombines TRBV28 with TRBJ1-5, with unresolved D. Trimming pared 5 bases from V and 11 bases from J, leaving 7 bases between. Germline values: CDR1 MDHEN, CDR2 SYDVKM. The CDR3 covers 10 residues. The CDR3 DNA reads TGTGCCAGCAGTACCTCAGCCCAGCATTTT. Translating gives CASSTSAQHF. Supplemented by reference TRBV28 and TRBJ1-5, the full variable domain reads DVKVTQSSRYLVKRTGEKVFLECVQDMDHENMFWYRQDPGLGLRLIYFSYDVKMKEKGDIPEGYSVSREKKERFSLILESASTNQTSMYLCASSTSAQHFGDGTRLSIL.

This chain connects TRBV5-4 to TRBJ2-7; D perhaps matches TRBD2 (6 bases). The CDR3 runs 14 residues. Trimming shortened V by 4 bases and J by 2 bases, and 13 bases separated the two germline ends. The germline V gene has CDR1 SGHNT and CDR2 YYREEE (reference sequence). CDR3 in DNA: TGTGCCAGCAGCCGGGGAGGTAGCACCTACGAGCAGTACTTC. Its translation: CASSRGGSTYEQYF.

This clone was detected only once. The chain links TRBV11-2 to TRBJ1-1; the D gene is possibly TRBD1 (6 bases). The CDR3 is 15 amino acids. Germline values: CDR1 SGHAT, CDR2 FQNNGV. V lost 5 bases and J lost 0, with 13 bases in between. This CDR3 reads CASSLTDRLNTEAFF. CDR3 nucleotides: TGTGCCAGCAGCCTTACGGACAGATTGAACACTGAAGCTTTCTTT.

The chain has TRBV5-1 and TRBJ2-3, with 8 bases identical to TRBD2. There are 15 residues in the CDR3. In germline, CDR1 is SGHRS, CDR2 YFSETQ. Trimming cost V 2 bases and J 2 bases; bases outside gene matches: 4. The CDR3 region is CASSFERGFTDTQYF. DNA for the CDR3: TGCGCCAGCAGCTTCGAGCGGGGGTTCACAGATACGCAGTATTTT.

The J gene is TRBJ2-5, the V gene TRBV6-1, with 8 bases identical to TRBD1. V lost 6 bases, J lost 5 bases, and 8 bases stayed unmatched. CDR3 length: 14 amino acids. CDR1 MNHNS and CDR2 SASEGT come from the germline V gene. The CDR3 sequence is CASRRQGREETQYF. As DNA, the CDR3 is TGTGCCAGCAGACGACAGGGGAGAGAGGAGACCCAGTACTTC.

This clone showed up just once. In nucleotides, the CDR3 is TGTGCCAGCAGTTTCAGGGTCGGGGGCTACACCTTC. Translating gives CASSFRVGGYTF. V gene TRBV28 combines with J gene TRBJ1-2; the D gene is possibly TRBD1 (5 bases). Looked up from germline, CDR1 is MDHEN and CDR2 is SYDVKM. Trimming left V 3 bases short and J 8 bases short, with 10 bases between. The CDR3 extends over 12 amino acids.